Presented here are 26 T cell receptor beta chains from one specimen sequenced in a study of blood T cell repertoires in COVID-19. Some clones are missing from TCRdb's copy, which holds only in-frame ones; the method was immunoSEQ multiplex PCR. The sample records over 30,000 clones, approximately 81% being singletons. Specimen: peripheral blood. Receptors originate from an elderly man with active or convalescent COVID-19.

V gene TRBV2 combines with J gene TRBJ1-5; TRBD1 aligns across 8 bases. J lost 4 bases, V lost 6 bases, and 8 bases had no gene match. The CDR3 runs to 15 residues. Germline V gene data show CDR1 as SNHLY and CDR2 as FYNNEI. The DNA for the CDR3 is TGTGCCAGCAGCCTACAGGGGGACGGGAATCAGCCCCAGCATTTT. It translates to CASSLQGDGNQPQHF.

This chain connects TRBV25-1 to TRBJ2-7; D is perhaps TRBD2 (5 bases). V lost 4 bases, J lost 12 bases, and 16 bases lay in between. The CDR3 spans 12 residues. CDR1 MGHDK and CDR2 SYGVNS come from the germline V gene. CDR3 in DNA: TGTGCCAGCAGTGGAATGGAGGTCAAGCTGTACTTC. Amino acid sequence: CASSGMEVKLYF.

The chain is built from TRBV6-5 and TRBJ1-3, with D perhaps TRBD1 (6 bases). Trimming left V 2 bases short and J 0 bases short, with 11 bases between. Germline V gives CDR1 MNHEY, CDR2 SVGAGI. This CDR3 comprises 16 residues. The CDR3 region has the DNA TGTGCCAGCAGTTACCGCGGACAGCACTCTGGAAACACCATATATTTT. This sequence encodes CASSYRGQHSGNTIYF.

This clone showed up just once. The chain carries TRBV5-1 and TRBJ1-4, with unresolved D. Trimming left V 2 bases short and J 11 bases short, with 19 bases between. Germline CDR1 reads SGHRS; CDR2 reads YFSETQ. The CDR3 is 15 residues long. In DNA, the CDR3 is TGCGCCAGCAGCTTCCTCGACGGAGTCAAAAGGAAACTGTTTTTT. Residues: CASSFLDGVKRKLFF.

V is TRBV5-4 and J is TRBJ1-2; 9 bases fit TRBD1. CDR1 and CDR2 from the germline V gene are SGHNT and YYREEE (reference sequence). The CDR3 sequence is 14 residues long. V was pared by 5 bases and J by 4 bases, with 6 bases of the junction left unmatched. DNA for the CDR3: TGTGCCAGCAGTGCCGGGACAGGGTTCTATGGCTACACCTTC. It yields the protein CASSAGTGFYGYTF. The full variable domain, rest sourced from reference TRBV5-4 and TRBJ1-2, is ETGVTQSPTHLIKTRGQQVTLRCSSQSGHNTVSWYQQALGQGPQFIFQYYREEENGRGNFPPRFSGLQFPNYSSELNVNALELDDSALYLCASSAGTGFYGYTFGSGTRLTVV.

This chain uses TRBV12-3 or TRBV12-4 with TRBJ2-7; possibly TRBD2 for D (6 bases). The V and J ends lost 5 bases and 5 bases respectively, with 13 bases between them. The CDR3 is 13 amino acids. CDR3 sequence: CASSKLAANEQYF. The CDR3 bases are TGTGCCAGCAGTAAACTAGCCGCCAACGAGCAGTACTTC.

The chain's CDR3 is CASGSGDRGGDEQFF. CDR3 bases: TGTGCTAGTGGTTCAGGGGACAGGGGAGGCGATGAGCAGTTCTTC. The chain employs TRBV12-5 and TRBJ2-1; 10 bases map to TRBD1. CDR1 and CDR2 from the germline V gene are LGHNT and FRNRAP. This CDR3 is 15 amino acids long. J lost 8 bases, V lost 4 bases, and 8 bases had no gene match. Combining the CDR3 with reference TRBV12-5 and TRBJ2-1 gives the whole variable domain DARVTQTPRHKVTEMGQEVTMRCQPILGHNTVFWYRQTMMQGLELLAYFRNRAPLDDSGMPKDRFSAEMPDATLATLKIQPSEPRDSAVYFCASGSGDRGGDEQFFGPGTRLTVL.

V gene TRBV5-5 combines with J gene TRBJ2-1; 8 bases are shared with TRBD2. The CDR3 totals 15 residues. V lost 6 bases and J lost 6; bases outside the gene matches: 11. Per germline, CDR1 SGHKS and CDR2 YYEKEE (reference sequence). DNA for the CDR3: TGTGCCAGCAACCTCTGGGTAGCGGGGCTCAATGAGCAGTTCTTC. Amino acid sequence: CASNLWVAGLNEQFF.

This rearrangement joins TRBV6-5 to TRBJ2-7; 9 nucleotides agree with TRBD1. The J segment lost 3 bases and the V segment lost 2 bases, leaving 8 bases of the junction unmatched. CDR1 and CDR2 (germline): MNHEY, SVGAGI. The CDR3 runs to 16 residues. CDR3 nucleotide sequence: TGTGCCAGCAGTTACGAGGGACAGGGCGTCAGCTACGAGCAGTACTTC. Translation: CASSYEGQGVSYEQYF.

The V gene is TRBV6-1, the J gene TRBJ1-2; D call uncertain. The CDR3 covers 14 residues. The V and J ends lost 2 bases and 6 bases respectively, with 13 bases between them. Looked up from germline, CDR1 is MNHNS and CDR2 is SASEGT. This CDR3 is CASSELEGFDGYTF. CDR3 in DNA: TGTGCCAGCAGTGAATTGGAGGGTTTTGATGGCTACACCTTC.

J is TRBJ2-1 and V is TRBV7-3, with 14 nucleotides matching TRBD2. The germline CDR1 and CDR2 sequences are SGHTA and FQGTGA. Trimming cost V 5 bases and J 7 bases; bases outside gene matches: 13. The CDR3 sequence is 18 residues long. The CDR3 here is CASSIVGTSGSLDNEQFF. CDR3 nucleotide sequence: TGTGCCAGCAGCATAGTCGGGACTAGCGGGAGTCTGGATAATGAGCAGTTCTTC. Drawing the rest from reference TRBV7-3 and TRBJ2-1, the complete variable domain is GAGVSQTPSNKVTEKGKYVELRCDPISGHTALYWYRQSLGQGPEFLIYFQGTGAADDSGLPNDRFFAVRPEGSVSTLKIQRTERGDSAVYLCASSIVGTSGSLDNEQFFGPGTRLTVL.

This clone appeared once. The CDR3 here is CASSPSGAGDQETQYF. The CDR3 region has the DNA TGTGCCAGCTCACCCTCCGGCGCGGGGGATCAAGAGACCCAGTACTTC. The rearrangement joins TRBV18 to TRBJ2-5, with 7 positions matching TRBD2. The V gene's germline CDR1 is KGHSH and CDR2 LQKENI. The CDR3 runs to 16 residues. V lost 3 bases to trimming and J lost 2 bases; unmatched junction nucleotides: 9. The full variable domain, rest sourced from reference TRBV18 and TRBJ2-5, is NAGVMQNPRHLVRRRGQEARLRCSPMKGHSHVYWYRQLPEEGLKFMVYLQKENIIDESGMPKERFSAEFPKEGPSILRIQQVVRGDSAAYFCASSPSGAGDQETQYFGPGTRLLVL.

CDR3 protein: CATSRRTGSQGPQHF. The DNA of the CDR3 is TGTGCCACCAGCAGGAGAACAGGTTCTCAGGGGCCCCAGCATTTT. This chain connects TRBV15 to TRBJ1-5, with D perhaps matching TRBD1 (5 bases). V was clipped by 3 bases and J by 9 bases, with 18 bases between them. CDR1 is LNHNV, CDR2 YYDKDF, per germline (reference sequence). The CDR3 has 15 amino acids.

The CDR3 sequence is CASSPNPRENTGELFF. The CDR3 nucleotides read TGTGCCAGCAGCCCCAACCCGAGGGAGAACACCGGGGAGCTGTTTTTT. This rearrangement joins TRBV9 to TRBJ2-2; D is possibly TRBD2 (5 bases). Germline-derived CDR1 and CDR2 are SGDLS and YYNGEE. Trimming stripped 4 bases from V and 1 base from J, with 14 bases between. This CDR3 is 16 amino acids long.

The chain uses TRBV5-1 and TRBJ2-2; possibly TRBD1 for D (5 bases). Trimming removed 1 base at V and 7 bases at J, with 17 bases between. The CDR3 contains 16 residues. Per the germline V gene, CDR1 is SGHRS and CDR2 is YFSETQ. The DNA for the CDR3 is TGCGCCAGCAGCTTGTTATTCCGCAGGGCGGACGGGGAGCTGTTTTTT. Protein product: CASSLLFRRADGELFF.

The chain employs TRBV7-9 and TRBJ2-2, with a weak D call TRBD1 (6 bases). Germline V CDR1 and CDR2: SEHNR, FQNEAQ (reference sequence). CDR3 size: 15 residues. Trimming shortened V by 5 bases and J by 2 bases, and 12 bases separated the two germline ends. CDR3 protein: CASSPDSLNTGELFF. The CDR3 DNA is TGTGCCAGCAGCCCGGACAGCTTAAACACCGGGGAGCTGTTTTTT.

The sample holds one count of this clone. The gene calls are TRBV5-1 and TRBJ2-1; D may be TRBD1 (5 bases). Germline assignment: CDR1 SGHRS and CDR2 YFSETQ. This CDR3 contains 14 residues. V lost 3 bases and J lost 7, with 14 bases in between. CDR3 nucleotide sequence: TGCGCCAGCAGCTCCAGACAGCGTGGTAATGAGCAGTTCTTC. Its protein product is CASSSRQRGNEQFF.

The chain links TRBV5-1 to TRBJ2-5, with TRBD1 identical over 9 bases. This CDR3 has 17 amino acids. From germline, CDR1 is SGHRS and CDR2 YFSETQ. Trimming removed 6 bases from V and 4 bases from J; junction bases left unmatched: 16. CDR3 sequence reads: CASNMNGGTGRGETQYF. Here the CDR3 DNA reads TGCGCCAGCAACATGAACGGAGGGACAGGGCGAGGAGAGACCCAGTACTTC. Full variable domain (rest looked up from reference TRBV5-1 and TRBJ2-5): KAGVTQTPRYLIKTRGQQVTLSCSPISGHRSVSWYQQTPGQGLQFLFEYFSETQRNKGNFPGRFSGRQFSNSRSEMNVSTLELGDSALYLCASNMNGGTGRGETQYFGPGTRLLVL.

The CDR3 region has the DNA TGTGCCAGCAGTTACCTTGCGGGAAGCACAGATACGCAGTATTTT. Protein: CASSYLAGSTDTQYF. The chain is built from TRBV6-6 and TRBJ2-3; a weak D match, TRBD2 (6 bases). The ends were cut back, 2 bases at V and 0 bases at J, with 9 bases in the middle. Germline CDR1 MNHNY, CDR2 SVGAGI (reference sequence). This CDR3 contains 15 residues.

The chain employs TRBV6-5 and TRBJ2-7, with 10 bases identical to TRBD2. This CDR3 is built from 15 residues. Per germline, CDR1 MNHEY and CDR2 SVGAGI. Trimming removed 5 bases from V and 4 bases from J; junction bases left unmatched: 8. The CDR3 loop is CASSPAASGGYEQYF. CDR3 sequence (DNA): TGTGCCAGCAGTCCCGCCGCTAGCGGGGGTTACGAGCAGTACTTC.

This clone came up a few times. The chain combines TRBV7-2 with TRBJ2-5, with TRBD2 matching 9 bases. Trimming took 3 bases from V and 3 from J; bases not matched to a gene: 5. The CDR3 is made up of 15 amino acids. Per germline, CDR1 SGHTA and CDR2 FQGNSA. The CDR3 DNA reads TGTGCCAGCAGCTTCACTAGCGGGCAGGAAGAGACCCAGTACTTC. It specifies CASSFTSGQEETQYF.

This clone was detected once. V and J are TRBV7-8 and TRBJ2-7, with D perhaps TRBD1 (5 bases). The CDR3 loop spans 13 amino acids. Germline-derived CDR1 and CDR2 are SGHVS and FQNEAQ. V lost 8 bases to trimming and J lost 6 bases, with 17 bases between them. The CDR3 DNA is TGTGCCAGCTCGACAGTCCTTATAGGCGAGCAGTACTTC. It is translated as CASSTVLIGEQYF.

The chain employs TRBV6-5 and TRBJ2-3, with TRBD2 as a possible D gene (6 bases). The germline V gene has CDR1 MNHEY and CDR2 SVGAGI. The CDR3 loop spans 14 amino acids. Trimming shortened V by 5 bases and J by 4 bases, and 13 bases separated the two germline ends. The CDR3 DNA follows: TGTGCCAGCAGTACTGGGACTGAGTCAGATACGCAGTATTTT. Encoded protein: CASSTGTESDTQYF.

The rearrangement links TRBV27 to TRBJ1-2; D not resolved. The CDR3 extends over 14 amino acids. The V gene lost 6 bases and the J gene lost 0 bases, with 11 bases spanning the gap. Germline-derived CDR1 and CDR2 are MNHEY and SMNVEV (reference sequence). CDR3 in DNA: TGTGCCAGCAGCCCCACCGGGTCTAACTATGGCTACACCTTC. Translated: CASSPTGSNYGYTF.

The CDR3 here is CASSYRRGGGETQYF. The CDR3 DNA sequence: TGTGCCAGCAGTTACAGGCGGGGGGGTGGAGAGACCCAGTACTTC. The genes are TRBV6-2 or TRBV6-3 and TRBJ2-5, with 9 bases that match TRBD2. Looked up from germline, CDR1 is MNHEY and CDR2 is SVGEGT. V lost 2 bases, J lost 4 bases, and 5 bases stayed unmatched. The CDR3 consists of 15 residues.

This chain links TRBV4-3 with TRBJ2-2, with a possible D match to TRBD2 (5 bases). This CDR3 spans 17 amino acids. Trimming took off 4 bases at V and 2 bases at J, with 17 bases between the two ends. Germline CDR1 and CDR2: LGHNA and YSLEER. Written as DNA, the CDR3 is TGCGCCAGCAGCCTCCTTTCACTAGTAACCAACACCGGGGAGCTGTTTTTT. Translated, it gives CASSLLSLVTNTGELFF.